These 13 T cell receptor beta chains share one sample of origin, sequenced in a study of blood T cell repertoires in COVID-19. Clones were read by immunoSEQ multiplex PCR, and TCRdb kept only the in-frame ones, dropping some. The top ten clones hold approximately 1% of a sample with 300,000 to 500,000 clones, around 89% of them seen once. Sequenced: PBMCs or T cells enriched from blood (not recorded which). These receptors were obtained from a woman aged 25 to 45 with acute COVID-19.

This clone occurred a few times. V is TRBV7-9 and J is TRBJ1-4; D is unclear. CDR3 length: 16 residues. Germline loops: CDR1 SEHNR, CDR2 FQNEAQ (reference sequence). Trimming took off 2 bases at V and 2 bases at J, with 12 bases between the two ends. CDR3 sequence (DNA): TGTGCCAGCAGCTTATATTCGGGAGGTACTAATGAAAAACTGTTTTTT. As protein: CASSLYSGGTNEKLFF.

The chain joins TRBV13 to TRBJ2-2; 7 bases line up with TRBD1. With 6 bases clipped from V and 6 bases from J, the junction kept 7 bases outside the gene matches. Germline assignment: CDR1 PRHDT and CDR2 FYEKMQ (reference sequence). The CDR3 sequence is 14 residues long. The CDR3 DNA follows: TGTGCCAGCAGGGATACACAGGGGCCCGGGGAGCTGTTTTTT. Its protein is CASRDTQGPGELFF.

V usage is TRBV10-2 and J usage is TRBJ2-2; perhaps TRBD2 as D (7 bases). Germline loops: CDR1 WSHSY, CDR2 SAAADI. CDR3 size: 16 residues. V was pared by 0 bases and J by 6 bases, with 14 bases between. The CDR3 bases are TGCGCCAGCAGTGAGTCGAGGGGGGGCGCTTCCGGGGAGCTGTTTTTT. Protein product: CASSESRGGASGELFF.

The chain carries TRBV24-1 and TRBJ2-1; TRBD1 matches at 7 bases. After removal of 8 bases from V and 7 bases from J, the junction contained 19 bases not matched to a gene. The length of the CDR3 is 17 residues. Germline V gives CDR1 KGHDR, CDR2 SFDVKD. CDR3 amino acids: CATKAGKCDRVWNEQFF. CDR3 in DNA: TGTGCCACCAAGGCAGGCAAATGCGACAGGGTATGGAATGAGCAGTTCTTC.

The rearrangement joins TRBV10-2 to TRBJ2-7; D remains ambiguous. Between the trimmed V and J ends, which lost 3 bases and 3 bases, there was a span of 3 bases. This CDR3 is built from 11 residues. Germline CDR1 reads WSHSY; CDR2 reads SAAADI. Here the CDR3 reads CASSDSYEQYF. The CDR3, as DNA: TGCGCCAGCAGTGACAGCTACGAGCAGTACTTC.

J is TRBJ1-5 and V is TRBV2, with no clear D. The CDR3 runs 14 residues. Trimming stripped 8 bases from V and 6 bases from J, with 17 bases between. Germline V gene sequence: CDR1 SNHLY, CDR2 FYNNEI. CDR3 bases: TGTGCCAGCGCCACCGGGATCTTCTCTCAGCCCCAGCATTTT. Residues: CASATGIFSQPQHF.

The V and J genes are TRBV11-3 and TRBJ1-1, with D uncertain. The CDR3 spans 13 residues. V lost 2 bases to trimming and J lost 4 bases, with 8 bases between them. Looked up from germline, CDR1 is SGHNT and CDR2 is YENEEA. For the CDR3, the DNA is TGTGCCAGCAGCTTATCAGGATTCACTGAAGCTTTCTTT. It translates to CASSLSGFTEAFF.

The genes are TRBV18 and TRBJ2-1; 11 bases line up with TRBD2. Germline V gene data show CDR1 as KGHSH and CDR2 as LQKENI. The CDR3 consists of 18 residues. V gave up 0 bases and J gave up 2 bases; unmatched junction bases: 6. The CDR3 DNA is TGTGCCAGCTCACCACCGGGCCTAGCGGGGGGAGCCTACAATGAGCAGTTCTTC. This sequence encodes CASSPPGLAGGAYNEQFF.

In regard to this clone: Relative to the germline gene, one junction end is altered; a read error may explain this. The CDR3 bases are TGTGCCAGCAGTTTAGGTCGGGGTACTGGAGCTTTCTTT. Translated: CASSLGRGTGAFF. V gene TRBV12-3 or TRBV12-4 combines with J gene TRBJ1-1; no clear D gene. The CDR3 extends over 13 amino acids.

A single count supports this clone. CDR3 DNA sequence: TGTGCCAGCAGCCAAGGGGGAGGGAGCACTGAAGCTTTCTTT. This gives the protein CASSQGGGSTEAFF. The chain couples TRBV11-3 to TRBJ1-1; TRBD1 is a possible D gene (6 bases). From germline, CDR1 is SGHNT and CDR2 YENEEA. V was cut by 5 bases and J by 4 bases, with 14 bases left in between. The CDR3 consists of 14 residues. The entire variable domain, with the rest obtained from reference TRBV11-3 and TRBJ1-1, is as follows: EAGVVQSPRYKIIEKKQPVAFWCNPISGHNTLYWYLQNLGQGPELLIRYENEEAVDDSQLPKDRFSAERLKGVDSTLKIQPAELGDSAVYLCASSQGGGSTEAFFGQGTRLTVV.

This rearrangement joins TRBV7-3 to TRBJ2-1, with 10 bases fitting TRBD2. The CDR3 has 16 residues. J lost 0 bases, V lost 4 bases, and 3 bases had no gene match. Germline values: CDR1 SGHTA, CDR2 FQGTGA. The CDR3 DNA sequence: TGTGCCAGCAGCTGGACTAGCGGAAGCTCCTACAATGAGCAGTTCTTC. Its protein product is CASSWTSGSSYNEQFF.

J is TRBJ2-7 and V is TRBV7-8, with 9 positions matching TRBD1. The V segment lost 4 bases and the J segment 5 bases; nucleotides outside the gene matches: 3. The CDR3 covers 13 residues. Germline-derived CDR1 and CDR2 are SGHVS and FQNEAQ. CDR3 nucleotides: TGTGCCAGCAGCTCCGGGACAGGGAACGAGCAGTACTTC. Translating gives CASSSGTGNEQYF.

The chain uses TRBV7-8 and TRBJ1-1; 8 nucleotides align to TRBD1. CDR1 is SGHVS, CDR2 FQNEAQ, per germline. The CDR3 spans 15 residues. The V and J ends lost 3 bases and 8 bases, in that order; junction bases with no gene match: 11. The CDR3 nucleotides read TGTGCCAGCAGCTTTCCCGGACAGGGAAGGGGCGAAGCTTTCTTT. Amino acid sequence: CASSFPGQGRGEAFF.